This T cell receptor (beta chain) stems from a study of blood T cell repertoires in COVID-19. This CDR3 is 14 amino acids long. The germline gives CDR1 MDHEN, CDR2 SYDVKM. The V and J ends lost 5 bases and 7 bases, in that order; junction bases with no gene match: 10. In the original processing: Reference gene primer amplification yielded estimated nucleated cell counts. Some clones are missing from TCRdb's copy, which holds only in-frame ones; the method was immunoSEQ multiplex PCR. That table is the source of V, J and clone size, and D and trimming were worked out from the DNA. This table has about 200,000 clones, roughly 90% appearing once. Those who participated ranged in age from roughly 18 to 100 years and resided in about two dozen US areas. Clinical history as reported by participants underpinned cohort assignment. Cohort 3 recovered donors had two negative PCRs, clearance, or symptom resolution.

This chain connects TRBV28 to TRBJ1-2, with 7 bases that match TRBD1. What was sequenced was PBMCs or T cells enriched from blood (not recorded which). This TCR was sampled from a woman in her late teens or twenties who had recovered from COVID-19. The CDR3 sequence is CASSQFRGRSGYTF. The CDR3 DNA is TGTGCCAGCAGTCAATTTAGGGGGCGAAGTGGCTACACCTTC.